This T cell receptor (beta chain) was captured by sequencing in a study of T-cell memory formation after mild COVID-19. Regarding the study as a whole: Pre-infection memory contained some responding clones, which suggested that cross-reactive memory had joined.

As regards this clonotype: Its specificity is not known.

In TCRdb, the 5' RACE reads were re-called with MiXCR into one record per CDR3 protein. The sample consists of approximately 100,000 distinct CDR3 sequences, over 8.5% of them appearing once. The V gene lost 6 bases and the J gene lost 0 bases, with 15 bases spanning the gap. The CDR3 covers 15 residues. Germline V lookup: CDR1 SNHLY, CDR2 FYNNEI. The sequenced sample was PBMCs or a T cell subset sorted from them (not recorded which). The gene calls are TRBV2 and TRBJ2-7; D possibly corresponds to TRBD1 (6 bases). The source is a man aged 18 to 29 who had mild COVID-19 (a few samples of this study predate the infection). Cell type and time point are not known. The CDR3 sequence is CASSRGQMSSYEQYV. The CDR3, as DNA: TGTGCCAGCAGCCGTGGACAGATGAGCTCCTACGAGCAGTACGTC.